This is a list of T cell receptor beta chains from one sample in a study of T-cell memory formation after mild COVID-19. TCRdb itself ran the 5' RACE reads through MiXCR, one entry per CDR3 protein. Of some 68,000 distinct CDR3 sequences in the sample, 16% were seen once. The specimen was PBMCs or a T cell subset sorted from them (not recorded which). The source is an adult woman who had mild COVID-19 (a few samples of this study predate the infection). Cell type and time point are not known. Each CDR3 is given with its conserved first and last residue. The D gene is left open where the match is weak. Rows give clone size only sometimes, using once, few, many, or a class for an expanded clone.

TRBJ1-1 | few | TRBV7-9 | TRBD1 | TGTGCCAGCAGCTACCGGGACAGCGCTGAAGCTTTCTTT | CASSYRDSAEAFF
TRBJ2-3 | few | TRBV2 | TRBD2 | TGTGCCAGCAGTGAATCGGGACTAGCGGGAACGACAGATACGCAGTATTTT | CASSESGLAGTTDTQYF
TRBJ1-1 | - | TRBV5-4 | TRBD1 | TGTGCCAGCAGTTACGGACAGGGCACTGAAGCTTTCTTT | CASSYGQGTEAFF
TRBJ2-5 | few | TRBV7-8 | - | TGTGCCAGCAACCCCCCACCCAGAGGCCGAGAGACCCAGTACTTC | CASNPPPRGRETQYF
TRBJ2-7 | few | TRBV5-1 | TRBD2 | TGCGCCAGCAGCTCAGCACTTGCCGGGACTAGCCCCCACGAGCAGTACTTC | CASSSALAGTSPHEQYF
TRBJ1-4 | few | TRBV29-1 | - | TGCAGCGTTGGGAGGGGCCTTAATGAAAAACTGTTTTTT | CSVGRGLNEKLFF
TRBJ2-7 | few | TRBV14 | - | TGTGCCAGCAGCCAAGTTACAGCCTACGAGCAGTACTTC | CASSQVTAYEQYF
TRBJ2-3 | few | TRBV12-3/TRBV12-4 | TRBD2 | TGTGCCAGCGGGGACCTAGCGGGAGGGCCAGATACGCAGTATTTT | CASGDLAGGPDTQYF
TRBJ2-1 | - | TRBV6-5 | - | TGTGCCAGCAGAGGGGCGGACAGTTCCTACAATGAGCAGTTCTTC | CASRGADSSYNEQFF
TRBJ2-7 | many | TRBV3-1 | TRBD1 | TGTGCCAGCAGCCAAGCTGGCACAGGGGCCTACGAGCAGTACTTC | CASSQAGTGAYEQYF
TRBJ2-7 | - | TRBV7-9 | TRBD1 | TGTGCCAGCAGCTCGGGACAGGTGTACGAGCAGTACTTC | CASSSGQVYEQYF
TRBJ2-5 | few | TRBV7-6 | TRBD2 | TGTGCCAGCAGCAGCAGGACTAGCGATGAGACCCAGTACTTC | CASSSRTSDETQYF
TRBJ2-5 | few | TRBV12-3/TRBV12-4 | - | TGTGCCAGCAGTTTAGTGGAGTCCCAAGAGACCCAGTACTTC | CASSLVESQETQYF
TRBJ2-3 | few | TRBV19 | - | TGTGCCAGTAGTATAGCGGCTGATACGCAGTATTTT | CASSIAADTQYF
TRBJ2-5 | - | TRBV4-2 | TRBD2 | TGTGCCAGCAGCCCGCCCGCTAGCGGGAGTGTCCAAGAGACCCAGTACTTC | CASSPPASGSVQETQYF
TRBJ2-1 | - | TRBV12-3/TRBV12-4 | - | TGTGCCAGCAGTTTTGGGGTGGATGAGCAGTTCTTC | CASSFGVDEQFF
TRBJ2-5 | few | TRBV5-1 | - | TGCGCCAGCACCCCAGGGTGGAATGAAGAGACCCAGTACTTC | CASTPGWNEETQYF
TRBJ2-1 | few | TRBV11-2 | - | TGTGCCAGCAGCTTAGGGGCAGGGGACTACAATGAGCAGTTCTTC | CASSLGAGDYNEQFF
TRBJ2-3 | few | TRBV12-5 | TRBD1 | TGTGCTAGTGGTTCCGGACAGGGTCGGACAGATACGCAGTATTTT | CASGSGQGRTDTQYF
TRBJ2-7 | few | TRBV4-3 | TRBD1 | TGCGCCAGCAGCCCCCGACAGGGGGGATCCTACGAGCAGTACTTC | CASSPRQGGSYEQYF
TRBJ2-7 | - | TRBV5-1 | - | TGCGCCAGCAGCTTGGGGGACATCTCCTACGAGCAGTACTTC | CASSLGDISYEQYF
TRBJ2-1 | few | TRBV9 | - | TGTGCCAGCAGCCTTTCCGTGGGAGGGGGCTACAATGAGCAGTTCTTC | CASSLSVGGGYNEQFF
TRBJ2-7 | few | TRBV9 | - | TGTGCCAGCAGCGTAGGGCCAAACTCCTACGAGCAGTACTTC | CASSVGPNSYEQYF
TRBJ1-2 | - | TRBV6-5 | TRBD1 | TGTGCCAGCAGTAACCGGGACAGGGGGTATGGCTACACCTTC | CASSNRDRGYGYTF
TRBJ2-5 | few | TRBV5-4 | TRBD1 | TGTGCCAGCAGCTTGCCGACAGGGACGGGGGAGACCCAGTACTTC | CASSLPTGTGETQYF